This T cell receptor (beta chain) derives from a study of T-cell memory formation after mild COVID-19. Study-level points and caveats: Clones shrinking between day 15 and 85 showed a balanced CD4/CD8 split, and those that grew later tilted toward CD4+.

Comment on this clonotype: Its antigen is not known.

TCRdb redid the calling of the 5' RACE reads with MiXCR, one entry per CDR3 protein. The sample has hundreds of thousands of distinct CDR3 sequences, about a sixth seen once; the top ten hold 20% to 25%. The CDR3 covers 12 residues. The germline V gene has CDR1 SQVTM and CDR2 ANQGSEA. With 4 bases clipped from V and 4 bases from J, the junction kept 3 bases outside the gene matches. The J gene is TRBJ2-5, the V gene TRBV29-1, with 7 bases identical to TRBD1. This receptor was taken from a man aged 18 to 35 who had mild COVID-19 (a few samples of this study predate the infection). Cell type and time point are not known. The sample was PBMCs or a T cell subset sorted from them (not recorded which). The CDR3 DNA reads TGCAGCGTTGCGACAGGGCTAGAGACCCAGTACTTC. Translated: CSVATGLETQYF.